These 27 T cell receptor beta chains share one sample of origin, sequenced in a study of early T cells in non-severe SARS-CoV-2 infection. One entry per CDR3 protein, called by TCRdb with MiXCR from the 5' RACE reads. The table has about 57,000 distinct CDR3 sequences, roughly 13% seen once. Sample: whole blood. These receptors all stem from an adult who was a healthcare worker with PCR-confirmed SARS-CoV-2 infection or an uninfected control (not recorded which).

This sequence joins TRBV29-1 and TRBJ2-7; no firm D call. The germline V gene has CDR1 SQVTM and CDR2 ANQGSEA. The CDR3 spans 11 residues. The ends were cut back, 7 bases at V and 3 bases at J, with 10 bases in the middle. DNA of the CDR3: TGCAGCGCCGACTCCGACTACGAGCAGTACTTC. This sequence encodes CSADSDYEQYF.

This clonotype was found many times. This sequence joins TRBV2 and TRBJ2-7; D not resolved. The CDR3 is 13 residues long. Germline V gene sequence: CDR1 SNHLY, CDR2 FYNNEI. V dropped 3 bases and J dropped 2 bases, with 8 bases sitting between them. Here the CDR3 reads CASSDDGPYEQYF. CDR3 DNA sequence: TGTGCCAGCAGTGATGACGGACCCTACGAGCAGTACTTC. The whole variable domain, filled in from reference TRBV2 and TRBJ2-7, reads EPEVTQTPSHQVTQMGQEVILRCVPISNHLYFYWYRQILGQKVEFLVSFYNNEISEKSEIFDDQFSVERPDGSNFTLKIRSTKLEDSAMYFCASSDDGPYEQYFGPGTRLTVT.

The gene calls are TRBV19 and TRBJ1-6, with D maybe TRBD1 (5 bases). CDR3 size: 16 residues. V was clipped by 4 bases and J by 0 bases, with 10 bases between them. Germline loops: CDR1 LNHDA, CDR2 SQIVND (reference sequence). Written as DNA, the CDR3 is TGTGCCAGTAGTAAGAAGGGGAGCTCCTATAATTCACCCCTCCACTTT. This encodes CASSKKGSSYNSPLHF.

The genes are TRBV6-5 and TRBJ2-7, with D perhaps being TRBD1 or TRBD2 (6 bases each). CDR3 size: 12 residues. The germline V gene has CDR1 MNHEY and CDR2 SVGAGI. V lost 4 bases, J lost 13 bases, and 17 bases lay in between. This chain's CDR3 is CASSSTGALTYF. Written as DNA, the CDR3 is TGTGCCAGCAGTTCCACGGGGGCCCTGACCTACTTC.

CDR3 nucleotide sequence: TGTGCCAGTGGCCAGTTCAATGAGCAGTTCTTC. It yields the protein CASGQFNEQFF. The genes are TRBV11-2 and TRBJ2-1, with D unclear. Trimming cost V 9 bases and J 6 bases, with 9 bases left between them. The CDR3 has 11 residues. Germline CDR1 SGHAT, CDR2 FQNNGV.

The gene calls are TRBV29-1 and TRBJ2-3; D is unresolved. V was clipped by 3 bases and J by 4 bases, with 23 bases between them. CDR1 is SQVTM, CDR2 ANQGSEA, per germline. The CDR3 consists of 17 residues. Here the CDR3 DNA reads TGCAGCGTTGATGGCCTGGTTTCTGGGCTAGGTGCAGATACGCAGTATTTT. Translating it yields CSVDGLVSGLGADTQYF.

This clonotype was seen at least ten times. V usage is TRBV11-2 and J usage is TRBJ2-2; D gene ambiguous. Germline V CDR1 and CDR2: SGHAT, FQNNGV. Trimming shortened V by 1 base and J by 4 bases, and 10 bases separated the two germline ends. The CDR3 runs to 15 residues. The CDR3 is CASSLAPARTGELFF. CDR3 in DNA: TGTGCCAGCAGCTTAGCGCCAGCGCGCACCGGGGAGCTGTTTTTT.

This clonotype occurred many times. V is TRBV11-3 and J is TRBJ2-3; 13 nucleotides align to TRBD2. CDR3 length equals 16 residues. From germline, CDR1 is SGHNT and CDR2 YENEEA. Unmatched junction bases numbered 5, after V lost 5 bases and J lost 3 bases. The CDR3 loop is CASSHGTSGETDTQYF. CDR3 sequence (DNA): TGTGCCAGCAGCCACGGGACTAGCGGGGAAACAGATACGCAGTATTTT.

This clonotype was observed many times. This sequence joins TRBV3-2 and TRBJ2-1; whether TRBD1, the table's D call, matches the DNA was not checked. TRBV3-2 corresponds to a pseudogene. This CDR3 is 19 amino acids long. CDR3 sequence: CASSQDLYIEQGPYNEQFF. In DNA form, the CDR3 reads TGTGCCAGCAGCCAAGACCTTTATATAGAACAGGGGCCTTACAATGAGCAGTTCTTC.

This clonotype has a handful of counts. CDR3 DNA: TGTGCCAGCAGTTACAGCGATACGCAGTATTTT. Protein sequence: CASSYSDTQYF. The chain joins TRBV6-5 to TRBJ2-3, with no clear D. The V end lost 2 bases, the J end lost 6 bases, and 3 bases lay between the germline ends. CDR1 and CDR2 from the germline V gene are MNHEY and SVGAGI. This CDR3 has 11 residues.

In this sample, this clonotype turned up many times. CDR3 residues: CASSLGGPVEQYF. CDR3 DNA: TGTGCCAGCAGCTTAGGGGGGCCAGTCGAGCAGTACTTC. This sequence joins TRBV7-2 and TRBJ2-7, with D possibly TRBD1 on 6 matching bases. This CDR3 spans 13 amino acids. V was trimmed by 1 base and J by 6 bases, leaving 10 bases between them. Per the germline V gene, CDR1 is SGHTA and CDR2 is FQGNSA.

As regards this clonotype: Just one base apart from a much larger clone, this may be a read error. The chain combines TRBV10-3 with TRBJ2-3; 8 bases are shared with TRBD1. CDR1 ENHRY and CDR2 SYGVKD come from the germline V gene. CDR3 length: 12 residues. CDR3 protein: CAVRGRTDTQYF. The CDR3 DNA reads TGTGCCGTCAGGGGGCGAACAGATACGCAGTATTTT.

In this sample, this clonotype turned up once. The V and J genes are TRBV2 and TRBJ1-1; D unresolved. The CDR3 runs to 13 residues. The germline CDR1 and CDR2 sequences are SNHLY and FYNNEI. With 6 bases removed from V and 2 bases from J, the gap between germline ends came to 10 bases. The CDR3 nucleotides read TGTGCCAGCAGGGACCCGATCAACACTGAAGCTTTCTTT. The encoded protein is CASRDPINTEAFF.

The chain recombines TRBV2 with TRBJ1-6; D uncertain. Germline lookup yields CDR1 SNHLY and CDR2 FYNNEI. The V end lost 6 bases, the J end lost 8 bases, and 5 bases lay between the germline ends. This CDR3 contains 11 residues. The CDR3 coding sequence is TGTGCCAGCAGCGCCTATTCACCCCTCCACTTT. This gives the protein CASSAYSPLHF.

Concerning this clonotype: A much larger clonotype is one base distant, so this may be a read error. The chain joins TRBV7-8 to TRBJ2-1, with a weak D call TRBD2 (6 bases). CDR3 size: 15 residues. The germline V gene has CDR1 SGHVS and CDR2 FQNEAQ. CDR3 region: CVSSRYSGDYNEQFF. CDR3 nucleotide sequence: TGTGTCAGCAGCCGCTATAGCGGCGACTACAATGAGCAGTTCTTC.

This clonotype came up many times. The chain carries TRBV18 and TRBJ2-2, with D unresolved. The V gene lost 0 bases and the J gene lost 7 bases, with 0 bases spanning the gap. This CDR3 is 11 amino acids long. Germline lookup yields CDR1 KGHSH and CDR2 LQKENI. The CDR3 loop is CASSPPGELFF. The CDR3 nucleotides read TGTGCCAGCTCACCACCCGGGGAGCTGTTTTTT.

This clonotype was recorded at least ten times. Here the CDR3 reads CASSPSPAGAFDEQYF. CDR3 DNA: TGTGCCAGCAGCCCCTCGCCGGCAGGGGCATTTGACGAGCAGTACTTC. The chain recombines TRBV7-9 with TRBJ2-7; D possibly corresponds to TRBD1 (6 bases). Trimming removed 5 bases at V and 5 bases at J, with 22 bases between. Germline V gives CDR1 SEHNR, CDR2 FQNEAQ (reference sequence). The CDR3 has 16 residues.

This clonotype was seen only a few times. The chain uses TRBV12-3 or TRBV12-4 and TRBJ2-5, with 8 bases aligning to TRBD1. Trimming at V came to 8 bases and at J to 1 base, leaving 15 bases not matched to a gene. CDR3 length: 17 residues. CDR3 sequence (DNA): TGTGCCAGCGGTTCCCTCCGGACAGGGACCCCCCAAGAGACCCAGTACTTC. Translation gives CASGSLRTGTPQETQYF.

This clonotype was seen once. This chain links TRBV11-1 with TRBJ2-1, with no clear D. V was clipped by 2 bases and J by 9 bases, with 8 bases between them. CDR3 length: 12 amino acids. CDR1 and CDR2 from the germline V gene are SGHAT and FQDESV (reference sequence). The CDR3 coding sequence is TGTGCCAGCAGCTTATCCGGGCGTGAGCAGTTCTTC. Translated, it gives CASSLSGREQFF.

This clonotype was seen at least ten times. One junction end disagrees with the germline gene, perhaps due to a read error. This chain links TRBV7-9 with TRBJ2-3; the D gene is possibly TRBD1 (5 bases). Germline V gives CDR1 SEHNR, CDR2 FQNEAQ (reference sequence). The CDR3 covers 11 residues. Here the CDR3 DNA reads TGTGCCAGCAGCTTAGGACAGCTCAGAACTTTT. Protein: CASSLGQLRTF.

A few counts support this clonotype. The CDR3 protein is CASSPTGQVTDTQYF. In DNA, the CDR3 is TGTGCCAGCTCACCTACGGGACAGGTAACAGATACGCAGTATTTT. The chain combines TRBV18 with TRBJ2-3; TRBD1 matches 8 bases. The CDR3 is made up of 15 amino acids. Per germline, CDR1 KGHSH and CDR2 LQKENI. The V gene end was trimmed by 3 bases and the J gene end by 3 bases; junction bases not matched to a gene: 5. The full variable domain, its missing parts supplied by reference TRBV18 and TRBJ2-3, is NAGVMQNPRHLVRRRGQEARLRCSPMKGHSHVYWYRQLPEEGLKFMVYLQKENIIDESGMPKERFSAEFPKEGPSILRIQQVVRGDSAAYFCASSPTGQVTDTQYFGPGTRLTVL.

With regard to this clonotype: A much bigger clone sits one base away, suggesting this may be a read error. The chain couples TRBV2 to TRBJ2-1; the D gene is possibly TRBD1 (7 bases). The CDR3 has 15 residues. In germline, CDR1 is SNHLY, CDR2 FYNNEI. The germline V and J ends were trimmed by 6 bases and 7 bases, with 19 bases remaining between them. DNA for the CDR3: TGTGCCAGCAGAAAGAGCAGGGGGGCCGCAAATGAGCAGTTCTTC. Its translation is CASRKSRGAANEQFF.

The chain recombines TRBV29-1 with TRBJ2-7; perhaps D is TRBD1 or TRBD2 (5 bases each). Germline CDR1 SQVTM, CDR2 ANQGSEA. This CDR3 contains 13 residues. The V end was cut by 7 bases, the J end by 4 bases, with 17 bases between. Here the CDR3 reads CSALRDGPYEQYF. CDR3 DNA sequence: TGCAGCGCCCTCCGGGACGGACCATACGAGCAGTACTTC.

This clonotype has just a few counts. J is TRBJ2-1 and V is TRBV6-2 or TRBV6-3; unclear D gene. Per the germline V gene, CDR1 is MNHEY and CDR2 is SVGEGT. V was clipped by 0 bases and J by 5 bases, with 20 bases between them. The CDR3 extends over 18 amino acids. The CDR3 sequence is CASSYSSRRVRANNEQFF. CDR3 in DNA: TGTGCCAGCAGTTACTCTTCGCGTAGGGTTCGGGCTAACAATGAGCAGTTCTTC.

The CDR3, as DNA: TGTGCCTGGAGTTCCCGGACAGGGGTGAACACTGAAGCTTTCTTT. This translates into CAWSSRTGVNTEAFF. The chain couples TRBV30 to TRBJ1-1, with TRBD1 matching 9 bases. This CDR3 contains 15 residues. Germline V gives CDR1 GTSNPN, CDR2 SVGIG (reference sequence). V trimming: 2 bases; J trimming: 0 bases; junction bases outside the gene matches: 4.

The DNA of the CDR3 is TGCAGTGCTAGGCCCATAGCGGGGGAGATTCCCGGGCGAGAGACCCAGTACTTC. This translates into CSARPIAGEIPGRETQYF. This rearrangement joins TRBV20-1 to TRBJ2-5; 9 bases match TRBD2. Trimming cost V 3 bases and J 4 bases; bases outside gene matches: 18. There are 18 residues in the CDR3. CDR1 is DFQATT, CDR2 SNEGSKA, per germline (reference sequence).

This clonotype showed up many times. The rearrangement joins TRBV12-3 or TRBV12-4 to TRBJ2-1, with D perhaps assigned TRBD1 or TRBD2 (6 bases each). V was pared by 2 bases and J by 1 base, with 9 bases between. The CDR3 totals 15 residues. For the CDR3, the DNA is TGTGCCAGCAGTTTACGCGGGACATCCTACAATGAGCAGTTCTTC. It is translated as CASSLRGTSYNEQFF.